What follows describes a single TCR beta chain. The target antigen is unknown. The data belong to a study of CXCR3-negative and CXCR3-positive naive CD8 T cells. Points from the study as a whole: Naive subsets expressed similar surface CD5; TRB CDR3 features served to infer TCR strength. Both of the naive subsets showed about the same high diversity, but memory CD8+ cells had much less. For CXCR3-positive naive cells, TRB CDR3s were more hydrophobic than those of CXCR3-negative naive cells.

TRB cDNA libraries were made by UMI-labeled 5' RACE. TCRdb re-called the 5' RACE reads, yielding one record per CDR3 amino acid sequence without DNA. The table for this sample gives about 98,000 distinct CDR3 sequences. The CDR3 runs 15 residues. The germline gives CDR1 SGHVS, CDR2 FQNEAQ. CD8+ T cell subsets were each sorted in triplicate, more than 250,000 cells apiece. This sequence joins TRBV7-8 and TRBJ2-7; lacking DNA, the TRBD1 call made by TCRdb goes unchecked. Sequencing was done on a sample of naive CXCR3+ CD8+ T cells from blood. Subset here: CD45RO-CCR7+CD27+CD95- naive CD8+ T cells expressing CXCR3 (TNR3+). This receptor was obtained from a human donor in good health. Some clones in this sample may be carry-over from other donors' samples. The CDR3 region is CASSSPGTGIYGQYF.